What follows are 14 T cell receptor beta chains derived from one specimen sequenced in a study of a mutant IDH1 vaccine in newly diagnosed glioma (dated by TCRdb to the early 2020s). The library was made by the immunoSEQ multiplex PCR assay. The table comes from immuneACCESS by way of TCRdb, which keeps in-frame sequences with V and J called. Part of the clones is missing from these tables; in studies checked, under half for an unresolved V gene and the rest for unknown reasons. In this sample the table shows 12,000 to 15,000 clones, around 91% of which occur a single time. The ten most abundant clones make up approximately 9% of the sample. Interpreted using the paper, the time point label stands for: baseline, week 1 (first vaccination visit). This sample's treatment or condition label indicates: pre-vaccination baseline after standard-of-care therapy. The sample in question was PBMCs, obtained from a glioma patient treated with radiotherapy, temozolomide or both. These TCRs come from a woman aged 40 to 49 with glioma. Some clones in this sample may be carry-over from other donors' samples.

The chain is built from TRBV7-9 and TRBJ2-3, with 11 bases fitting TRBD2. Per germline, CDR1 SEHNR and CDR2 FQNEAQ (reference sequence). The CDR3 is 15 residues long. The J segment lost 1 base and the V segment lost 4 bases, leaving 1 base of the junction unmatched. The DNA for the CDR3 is TGTGCCAGCAGCTGGGGACTAGCGGGCACAGATACGCAGTATTTT. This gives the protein CASSWGLAGTDTQYF.

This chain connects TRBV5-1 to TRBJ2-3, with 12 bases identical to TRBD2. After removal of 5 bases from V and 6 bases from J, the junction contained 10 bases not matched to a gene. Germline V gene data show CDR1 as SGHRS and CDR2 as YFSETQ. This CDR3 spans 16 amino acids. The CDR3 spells CASRTLAGGPVDTQYF. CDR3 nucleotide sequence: TGCGCCAGCAGAACCCTAGCGGGAGGGCCGGTTGATACGCAGTATTTT.

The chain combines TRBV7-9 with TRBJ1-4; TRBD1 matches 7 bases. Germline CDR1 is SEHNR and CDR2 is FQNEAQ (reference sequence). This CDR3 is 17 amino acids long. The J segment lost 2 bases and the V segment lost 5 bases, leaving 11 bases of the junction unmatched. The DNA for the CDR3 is TGTGCCAGCAGCCTCGTCACAGGGGTTGCGACTAATGAAAAACTGTTTTTT. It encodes CASSLVTGVATNEKLFF.

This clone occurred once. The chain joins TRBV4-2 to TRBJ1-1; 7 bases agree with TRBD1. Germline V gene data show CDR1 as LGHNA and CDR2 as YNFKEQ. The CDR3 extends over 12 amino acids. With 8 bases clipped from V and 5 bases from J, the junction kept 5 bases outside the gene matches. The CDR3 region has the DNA TGTGCCAGCGACAGGGTTGGGACTGAAGCTTTCTTT. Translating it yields CASDRVGTEAFF.

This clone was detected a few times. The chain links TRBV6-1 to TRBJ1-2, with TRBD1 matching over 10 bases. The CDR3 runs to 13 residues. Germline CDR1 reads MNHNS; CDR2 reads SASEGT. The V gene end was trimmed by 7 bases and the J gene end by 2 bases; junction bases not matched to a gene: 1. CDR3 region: CASMDRGNYGYTF. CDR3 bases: TGTGCCAGCATGGACAGGGGGAACTATGGCTACACCTTC.

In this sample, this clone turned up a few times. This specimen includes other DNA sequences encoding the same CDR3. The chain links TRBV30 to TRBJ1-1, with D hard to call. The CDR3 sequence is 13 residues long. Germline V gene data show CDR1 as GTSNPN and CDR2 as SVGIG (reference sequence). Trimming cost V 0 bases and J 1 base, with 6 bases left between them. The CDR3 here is CAWSVDRNTEAFF. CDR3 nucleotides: TGTGCCTGGAGTGTAGACCGGAACACTGAAGCTTTCTTT.

The CDR3 loop is CASSLGPAETQYF. The CDR3 region has the DNA TGTGCCAGCAGCTTAGGCCCGGCGGAGACCCAGTACTTC. The chain carries TRBV11-2 and TRBJ2-5; D remains unclear. Trimming stripped 1 base from V and 5 bases from J, with 8 bases between. This CDR3 is 13 amino acids long. CDR1 SGHAT and CDR2 FQNNGV come from the germline V gene.

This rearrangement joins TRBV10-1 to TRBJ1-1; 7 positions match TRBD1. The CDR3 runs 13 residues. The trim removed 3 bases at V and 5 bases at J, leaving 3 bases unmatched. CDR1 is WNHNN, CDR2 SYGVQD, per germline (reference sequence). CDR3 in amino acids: CASSDQTGTEAFF. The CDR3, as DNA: TGCGCCAGCAGTGACCAGACAGGGACTGAAGCTTTCTTT.

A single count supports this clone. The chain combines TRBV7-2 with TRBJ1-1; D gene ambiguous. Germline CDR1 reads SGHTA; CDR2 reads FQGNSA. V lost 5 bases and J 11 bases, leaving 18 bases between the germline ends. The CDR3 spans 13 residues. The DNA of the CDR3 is TGTGCCAGCAGCCTCTTAGGGAGGGCCTGGGCTTTCTTT. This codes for CASSLLGRAWAFF.

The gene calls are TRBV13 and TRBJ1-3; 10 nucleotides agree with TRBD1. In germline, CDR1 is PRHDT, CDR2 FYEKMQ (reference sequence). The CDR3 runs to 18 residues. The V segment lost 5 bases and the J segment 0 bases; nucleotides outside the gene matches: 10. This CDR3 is CASSQTPGDRGSGNTIYF. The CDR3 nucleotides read TGTGCCAGCAGCCAGACCCCGGGGGACAGGGGCTCTGGAAACACCATATATTTT.

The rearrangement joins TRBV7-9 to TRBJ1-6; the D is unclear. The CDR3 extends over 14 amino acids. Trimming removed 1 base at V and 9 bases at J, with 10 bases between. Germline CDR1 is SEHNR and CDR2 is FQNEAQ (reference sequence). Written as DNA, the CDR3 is TGTGCCAGCAGCTTAGGAGGGAACGGTTCACCCCTCCACTTT. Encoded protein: CASSLGGNGSPLHF.

The CDR3 nucleotides are TGTGCCAGCAGCGGCGGGCCCCTTAATGAAAAACTGTTTTTT. Its protein is CASSGGPLNEKLFF. This chain joins TRBV5-4 and TRBJ1-4, with no clear D. This CDR3 is 14 amino acids long. With 4 bases removed from V and 4 bases from J, the gap between germline ends came to 11 bases. From germline, CDR1 is SGHNT and CDR2 YYREEE (reference sequence).

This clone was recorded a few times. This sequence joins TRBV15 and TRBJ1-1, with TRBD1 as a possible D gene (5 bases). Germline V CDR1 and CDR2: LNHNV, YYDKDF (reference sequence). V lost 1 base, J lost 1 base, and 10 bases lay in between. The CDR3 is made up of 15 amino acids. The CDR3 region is CATSRVARANTEAFF. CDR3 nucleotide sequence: TGTGCCACCAGCAGAGTGGCCAGGGCGAACACTGAAGCTTTCTTT.

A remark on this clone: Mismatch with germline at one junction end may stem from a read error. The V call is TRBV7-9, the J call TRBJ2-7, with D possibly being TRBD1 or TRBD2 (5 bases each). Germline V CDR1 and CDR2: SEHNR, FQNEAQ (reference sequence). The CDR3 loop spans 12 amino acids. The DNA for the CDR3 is TGTGCCAGCAGCTTCTTGACTGGGACCGAGGACTTC. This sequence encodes CASSFLTGTEDF.